The 27 T cell receptor beta chains below all came from one sample that was sequenced in a study of T cell responses to AZD1222 COVID-19 vaccine. Measured with immunoSEQ multiplex PCR; TCRdb has only the in-frame clones, and not every one. The profile shows about 70,000 clones, 88% of them singletons. The input for sequencing was peripheral blood, taken 28 days after the second dose of the MenACWY control vaccine. These receptors were collected from an adult who received the MenACWY meningococcal vaccine as a control.

The CDR3 protein is CASSETGGVTGELFF. CDR3 nucleotides: TGTGCCAGTAGTGAGACAGGGGGAGTCACCGGGGAGCTGTTTTTT. The rearrangement links TRBV19 to TRBJ2-2; 9 nucleotides align to TRBD1. The CDR3 runs 15 residues. V shed 5 bases and J 4 bases; nucleotides not matched to a gene: 5. Per the germline V gene, CDR1 is LNHDA and CDR2 is SQIVND (reference sequence).

The V and J genes are TRBV11-2 and TRBJ1-4; the D is unclear. The CDR3 contains 15 residues. Germline CDR1 reads SGHAT; CDR2 reads FQNNGV. V was trimmed by 3 bases and J by 2 bases, leaving 10 bases between them. CDR3 loop: CASSFGRGTNEKLFF. CDR3 DNA sequence: TGTGCCAGCAGCTTTGGCCGAGGCACTAATGAAAAACTGTTTTTT.

This clone was observed once. This chain uses TRBV5-1 with TRBJ1-2; D is possibly TRBD1 (6 bases). CDR1 SGHRS and CDR2 YFSETQ come from the germline V gene. The CDR3 is 17 amino acids. V was pared by 0 bases and J by 4 bases, with 19 bases between. The CDR3 protein is CASSLARGHRASYGYTF. The CDR3 nucleotides read TGCGCCAGCAGCTTGGCCAGGGGACATCGTGCCTCCTATGGCTACACCTTC.

This chain connects TRBV4-1 to TRBJ2-7, with 7 bases identical to TRBD2. This CDR3 comprises 15 residues. In germline, CDR1 is MGHRA, CDR2 YSYEKL. With 0 bases clipped from V and 3 bases from J, the junction kept 5 bases outside the gene matches. The CDR3 DNA is TGCGCCAGCAGCCAAGAGGCTAGCGGAAACTACGAGCAGTACTTC. It yields the protein CASSQEASGNYEQYF.

This clone was observed a single time. The chain recombines TRBV6-5 with TRBJ1-1, with TRBD1 matching over 7 bases. V was pared by 7 bases and J by 1 base, with 6 bases of the junction left unmatched. The CDR3 loop spans 14 amino acids. The germline V gene encodes CDR1 MNHEY and CDR2 SVGAGI. CDR3 region: CASTQGVANTEAFF. CDR3 DNA sequence: TGTGCCAGCACCCAGGGGGTAGCGAACACTGAAGCTTTCTTT.

The rearrangement joins TRBV9 to TRBJ2-7; 12 nucleotides line up with TRBD2. In germline, CDR1 is SGDLS, CDR2 YYNGEE. This CDR3 comprises 17 residues. The V segment lost 4 bases and the J segment 0 bases; nucleotides outside the gene matches: 8. Here the CDR3 reads CASSPRGGLAGSYEQYF. Here the CDR3 DNA reads TGTGCCAGCAGCCCTCGGGGGGGACTAGCGGGCTCCTACGAGCAGTACTTC.

The genes are TRBV18 and TRBJ1-6; D unclear. V was trimmed by 1 base and J by 5 bases, leaving 9 bases between them. CDR3 length: 15 amino acids. The germline gives CDR1 KGHSH, CDR2 LQKENI. The DNA for the CDR3 is TGTGCCAGCTCACCACGGGAGGTAGATAATTCACCCCTCCACTTT. It translates to CASSPREVDNSPLHF.

This chain joins TRBV29-1 and TRBJ2-1, with D perhaps matching TRBD1 or TRBD2 (5 bases each). Trimming stripped 3 bases from V and 3 bases from J, with 15 bases between. CDR1 is SQVTM and CDR2 is ANQGSEA in the germline V gene. The CDR3 has 15 residues. The CDR3 spells CSVDLRDRVYNEQFF. DNA for the CDR3: TGCAGCGTTGACCTCCGGGACCGAGTCTACAATGAGCAGTTCTTC.

The chain combines TRBV5-1 with TRBJ2-3; 8 nucleotides agree with TRBD1. Germline V gene lookup returns CDR1 SGHRS and CDR2 YFSETQ. The CDR3 extends over 14 amino acids. The V gene end was trimmed by 0 bases and the J gene end by 4 bases; junction bases not matched to a gene: 1. The CDR3 DNA follows: TGCGCCAGCAGCTTGGAGGACAGGGCAGATACGCAGTATTTT. It translates to CASSLEDRADTQYF.

This rearrangement joins TRBV30 to TRBJ1-4, with no clear D. V was clipped by 3 bases and J by 8 bases, with 16 bases between them. The V gene's germline CDR1 is GTSNPN and CDR2 SVGIG (reference sequence). This CDR3 is built from 14 residues. The CDR3 nucleotides read TGTGCCTGGAGCCCCGGGATTACCGGCGAAAAACTGTTTTTT. It translates to CAWSPGITGEKLFF.

This chain joins TRBV5-1 and TRBJ2-7, with TRBD1 identical over 9 bases. The J segment lost 1 base and the V segment lost 4 bases, leaving 9 bases of the junction unmatched. This CDR3 contains 16 residues. Germline V gene lookup returns CDR1 SGHRS and CDR2 YFSETQ. CDR3 DNA sequence: TGCGCCAGCAGCAATGGACAGGGGTCTCTTTCCTACGAGCAGTACTTC. Translation: CASSNGQGSLSYEQYF.

The chain links TRBV4-3 to TRBJ2-1; weak D call: TRBD2 (6 bases). V lost 0 bases to trimming and J lost 1 base, with 7 bases between them. This CDR3 is 15 amino acids long. Per germline, CDR1 LGHNA and CDR2 YSLEER. The CDR3 sequence is CASSQDGSSYNEQFF. CDR3 coding DNA: TGCGCCAGCAGCCAAGACGGGAGTTCCTACAATGAGCAGTTCTTC.

The chain has TRBV25-1 and TRBJ2-5; no definite D call. This CDR3 region has 14 residues. Germline V gene lookup returns CDR1 MGHDK and CDR2 SYGVNS. V was clipped by 1 base and J by 4 bases, with 10 bases between them. CDR3 loop: CASSESVLVETQYF. The CDR3 DNA follows: TGTGCCAGCAGTGAATCGGTACTCGTAGAGACCCAGTACTTC.

The chain is built from TRBV23-1 and TRBJ1-5; maybe TRBD1 (5 bases). TRBV23-1 is an ORF, and what it does is uncertain. This CDR3 has 17 amino acids. V lost 0 bases, J lost 0 bases, and 12 bases lay in between. The DNA for the CDR3 is TGCGCCAGCAGTCAATCTTACAGGAAAAATAGCAATCAGCCCCAGCATTTT. Protein sequence: CASSQSYRKNSNQPQHF.

This chain uses TRBV5-1 with TRBJ2-2; no firm D call. This CDR3 is 13 amino acids long. CDR1 is SGHRS and CDR2 is YFSETQ in the germline V gene. V was pared by 3 bases and J by 4 bases, with 7 bases between. This CDR3 reads CASSSQSTGELFF. CDR3 nucleotide sequence: TGCGCCAGCAGCTCCCAGAGCACCGGGGAGCTGTTTTTT.

V gene TRBV19 combines with J gene TRBJ2-2; the D is unclear. Germline CDR1 reads LNHDA; CDR2 reads SQIVND (reference sequence). The CDR3 is made up of 12 amino acids. V dropped 7 bases and J dropped 6 bases, with 9 bases sitting between them. The CDR3 sequence is CASNMGSGELFF. DNA of the CDR3: TGTGCCAGTAATATGGGTTCCGGGGAGCTGTTTTTT. Together with reference TRBV19 and TRBJ2-2, the CDR3 gives the full variable domain: DGGITQSPKYLFRKEGQNVTLSCEQNLNHDAMYWYRQDPGQGLRLIYYSQIVNDFQKGDIAEGYSVSREKKESFPLTVTSAQKNPTAFYLCASNMGSGELFFGEGSRLTVL.

J is TRBJ1-6 and V is TRBV10-2, with D maybe TRBD1 (6 bases). The germline CDR1 and CDR2 sequences are WSHSY and SAAADI. The CDR3 contains 17 residues. The ends were cut back, 2 bases at V and 5 bases at J, with 16 bases in the middle. The DNA for the CDR3 is TGCGCCAGCAGTGAGCCAACACAGGGAGGAGATAATTCACCCCTCCACTTT. This gives the protein CASSEPTQGGDNSPLHF.

The chain carries TRBV5-1 and TRBJ1-6; possible D gene TRBD1, 5 bases. The CDR3 consists of 15 residues. Per the germline V gene, CDR1 is SGHRS and CDR2 is YFSETQ. The V gene lost 4 bases and the J gene lost 10 bases, with 18 bases spanning the gap. CDR3 nucleotide sequence: TGCGCCAGCAGCAACAGGACCGGTGCGGGATCACCCCTCCACTTT. This sequence encodes CASSNRTGAGSPLHF.

The rearrangement uses TRBV11-2 and TRBJ1-1, with D tentatively TRBD1 (5 bases). The V gene lost 4 bases and the J gene lost 0 bases, with 6 bases spanning the gap. The CDR3 runs 13 residues. Germline V gene sequence: CDR1 SGHAT, CDR2 FQNNGV. The CDR3 bases are TGTGCCAGCAGCTCGACAGTGAACACTGAAGCTTTCTTT. Translating it yields CASSSTVNTEAFF.

This clone was observed a few times. The V and J genes are TRBV4-3 and TRBJ2-1; D remains unclear. V gave up 4 bases and J gave up 0 bases, with 10 bases separating them. The CDR3 sequence is 15 residues long. Germline V gene data show CDR1 as LGHNA and CDR2 as YSLEER. The CDR3 reads CASSPERSSYNEQFF. The CDR3 DNA sequence: TGCGCCAGCAGCCCCGAGCGAAGCTCCTACAATGAGCAGTTCTTC.

This chain uses TRBV24-1 with TRBJ1-5; D is unresolved. Germline lookup yields CDR1 KGHDR and CDR2 SFDVKD. The V end was cut by 9 bases, the J end by 2 bases, with 13 bases between. The CDR3 has 14 amino acids. The CDR3 here is CATRATGGNQPQHF. CDR3 DNA sequence: TGTGCCACCCGAGCCACCGGGGGCAATCAGCCCCAGCATTTT.

The rearrangement uses TRBV15 and TRBJ1-2; no reliable D call. V lost 2 bases and J lost 4, with 11 bases in between. This CDR3 is 14 amino acids long. Germline V gives CDR1 LNHNV, CDR2 YYDKDF (reference sequence). The chain's CDR3 is CATSRPGVPYGYTF. CDR3 in DNA: TGTGCCACCAGCAGACCCGGGGTGCCCTATGGCTACACCTTC.

This chain joins TRBV24-1 and TRBJ2-7; 8 positions match TRBD2. V gave up 9 bases and J gave up 1 base; unmatched junction bases: 7. This CDR3 has 14 amino acids. Germline CDR1 and CDR2: KGHDR and SFDVKD. Here the CDR3 reads CATPGGVGSYEQYF. In DNA, the CDR3 is TGTGCCACCCCGGGAGGGGTAGGATCCTACGAGCAGTACTTC.

This sequence joins TRBV30 and TRBJ1-4, with 9 bases matching TRBD1. Germline CDR1 and CDR2: GTSNPN and SVGIG (reference sequence). The CDR3 totals 16 residues. The ends lost 0 bases at V and 7 bases at J; junction bases unmatched: 9. The CDR3 sequence is CAWSVRPDRGGEKLFF. CDR3 nucleotides: TGTGCCTGGAGTGTTCGTCCCGACAGGGGGGGTGAAAAACTGTTTTTT.

This chain uses TRBV6-2 or TRBV6-3 with TRBJ1-3; D gene ambiguous. This CDR3 comprises 16 residues. The V gene lost 5 bases and the J gene lost 2 bases, with 16 bases spanning the gap. Germline V gene lookup returns CDR1 MNHEY and CDR2 SVGEGT. The CDR3 protein is CASSLEAKRPGNTIYF. The CDR3 DNA reads TGTGCCAGCAGTCTCGAGGCCAAGAGACCTGGAAACACCATATATTTT.

The table lists this clone with a count of one. The rearrangement uses TRBV12-3 or TRBV12-4 and TRBJ2-7; D ambiguous. The CDR3 sequence is 11 residues long. The V and J ends lost 6 bases and 0 bases respectively, with 3 bases between them. The CDR3 nucleotides are TGTGCCAGCAGCTACTCCTACGAGCAGTACTTC. Its translation: CASSYSYEQYF.

The DNA of the CDR3 is TGTGCCAGCAGCGCCCGGACTAGCGGGTCCTACTACAATGAGCAGTTCTTC. It yields the protein CASSARTSGSYYNEQFF. The chain is built from TRBV9 and TRBJ2-1; TRBD2 aligns across 11 bases. Germline trimming cut 3 bases from V and 3 bases from J; bases unmatched to any gene: 8. Germline CDR1 reads SGDLS; CDR2 reads YYNGEE. The CDR3 is made up of 17 amino acids.